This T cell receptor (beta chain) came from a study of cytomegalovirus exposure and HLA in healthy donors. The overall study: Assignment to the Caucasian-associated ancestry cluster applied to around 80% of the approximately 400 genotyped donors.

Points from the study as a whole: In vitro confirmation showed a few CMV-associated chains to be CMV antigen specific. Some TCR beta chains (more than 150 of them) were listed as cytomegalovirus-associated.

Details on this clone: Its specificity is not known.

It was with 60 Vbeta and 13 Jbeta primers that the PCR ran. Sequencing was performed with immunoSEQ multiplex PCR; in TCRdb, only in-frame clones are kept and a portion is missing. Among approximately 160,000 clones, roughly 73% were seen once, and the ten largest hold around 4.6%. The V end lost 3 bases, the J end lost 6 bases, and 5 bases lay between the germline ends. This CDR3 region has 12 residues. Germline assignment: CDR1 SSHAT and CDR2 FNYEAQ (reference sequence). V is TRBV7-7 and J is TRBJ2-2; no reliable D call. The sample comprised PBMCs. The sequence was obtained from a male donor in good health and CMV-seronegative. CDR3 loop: CASSFEAGELFF. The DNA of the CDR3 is TGTGCCAGCAGCTTCGAGGCCGGGGAGCTGTTTTTT.